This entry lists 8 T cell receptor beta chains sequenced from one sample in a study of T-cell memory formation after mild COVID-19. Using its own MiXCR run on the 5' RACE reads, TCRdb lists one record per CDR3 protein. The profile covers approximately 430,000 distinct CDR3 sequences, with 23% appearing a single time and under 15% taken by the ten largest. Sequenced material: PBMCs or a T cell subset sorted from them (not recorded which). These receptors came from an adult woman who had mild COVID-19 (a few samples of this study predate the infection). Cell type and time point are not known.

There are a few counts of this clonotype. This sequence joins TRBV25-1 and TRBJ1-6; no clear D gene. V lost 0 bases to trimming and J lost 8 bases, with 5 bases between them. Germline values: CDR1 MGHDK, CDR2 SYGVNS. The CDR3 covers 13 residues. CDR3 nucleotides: TGTGCCAGCAGTGAATATGAACATTCACCCCTCCACTTT. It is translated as CASSEYEHSPLHF.

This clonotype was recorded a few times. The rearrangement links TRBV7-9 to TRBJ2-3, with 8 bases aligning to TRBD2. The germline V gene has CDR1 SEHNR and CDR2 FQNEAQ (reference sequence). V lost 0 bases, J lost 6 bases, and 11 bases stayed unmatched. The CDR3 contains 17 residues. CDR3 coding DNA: TGTGCCAGCAGCTTAGCGCTCCTGCGGGGGGCGGCGGATACGCAGTATTTT. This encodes CASSLALLRGAADTQYF.

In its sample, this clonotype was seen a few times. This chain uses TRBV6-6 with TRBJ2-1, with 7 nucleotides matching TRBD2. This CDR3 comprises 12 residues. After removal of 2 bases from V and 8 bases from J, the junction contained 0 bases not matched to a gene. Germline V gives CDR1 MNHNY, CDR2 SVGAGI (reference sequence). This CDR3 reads CASSYREDEQFF. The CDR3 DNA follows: TGTGCCAGCAGTTACCGGGAGGATGAGCAGTTCTTC.

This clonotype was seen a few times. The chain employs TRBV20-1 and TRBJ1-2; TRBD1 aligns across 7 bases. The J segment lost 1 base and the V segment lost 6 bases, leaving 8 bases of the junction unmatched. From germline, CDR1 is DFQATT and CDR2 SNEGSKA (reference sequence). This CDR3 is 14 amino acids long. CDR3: CSAEYRGGNYGYTF. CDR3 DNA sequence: TGCAGTGCGGAATACAGGGGTGGTAACTATGGCTACACCTTC.

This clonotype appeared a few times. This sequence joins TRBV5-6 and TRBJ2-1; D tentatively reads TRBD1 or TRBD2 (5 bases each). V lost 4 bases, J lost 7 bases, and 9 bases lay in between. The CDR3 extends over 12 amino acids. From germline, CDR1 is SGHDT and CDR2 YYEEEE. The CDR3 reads CASSPGANEQFF. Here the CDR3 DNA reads TGTGCCAGCAGCCCCGGGGCAAATGAGCAGTTCTTC. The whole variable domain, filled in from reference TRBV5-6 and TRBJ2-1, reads DAGVTQSPTHLIKTRGQQVTLRCSPKSGHDTVSWYQQALGQGPQFIFQYYEEEERQRGNFPDRFSGHQFPNYSSELNVNALLLGDSALYLCASSPGANEQFFGPGTRLTVL.

The CDR3 loop reads CASSSRSGGYTF. In nucleotides, the CDR3 is TGTGCCAGCAGTTCCAGGAGTGGTGGCTACACCTTC. The chain couples TRBV12-3 or TRBV12-4 to TRBJ1-2; no reliable D call. The CDR3 spans 12 residues. Trimming cost V 4 bases and J 7 bases, with 10 bases left between them.

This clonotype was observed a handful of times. CDR3 loop: CATSIGLAGITDTQYF. The DNA of the CDR3 is TGTGCCACCAGCATAGGTCTAGCGGGGATCACAGATACGCAGTATTTT. The chain links TRBV15 to TRBJ2-3; 9 bases map to TRBD2. Looked up from germline, CDR1 is LNHNV and CDR2 is YYDKDF (reference sequence). The CDR3 extends over 16 amino acids. Losses at the gene ends were 4 bases for V and 2 bases for J; bases not matched to a gene: 7.

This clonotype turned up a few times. The CDR3 here is CASRELAGLSYNEQFF. The CDR3 nucleotides read TGTGCCAGCAGGGAACTAGCGGGGCTCTCCTACAATGAGCAGTTCTTC. The chain has TRBV2 and TRBJ2-1; 10 nucleotides match TRBD2. Germline CDR1 reads SNHLY; CDR2 reads FYNNEI. The V segment lost 6 bases and the J segment 0 bases; nucleotides outside the gene matches: 5. This CDR3 comprises 16 residues. The whole variable domain, remainder taken from reference TRBV2 and TRBJ2-1, is EPEVTQTPSHQVTQMGQEVILRCVPISNHLYFYWYRQILGQKVEFLVSFYNNEISEKSEIFDDQFSVERPDGSNFTLKIRSTKLEDSAMYFCASRELAGLSYNEQFFGPGTRLTVL.